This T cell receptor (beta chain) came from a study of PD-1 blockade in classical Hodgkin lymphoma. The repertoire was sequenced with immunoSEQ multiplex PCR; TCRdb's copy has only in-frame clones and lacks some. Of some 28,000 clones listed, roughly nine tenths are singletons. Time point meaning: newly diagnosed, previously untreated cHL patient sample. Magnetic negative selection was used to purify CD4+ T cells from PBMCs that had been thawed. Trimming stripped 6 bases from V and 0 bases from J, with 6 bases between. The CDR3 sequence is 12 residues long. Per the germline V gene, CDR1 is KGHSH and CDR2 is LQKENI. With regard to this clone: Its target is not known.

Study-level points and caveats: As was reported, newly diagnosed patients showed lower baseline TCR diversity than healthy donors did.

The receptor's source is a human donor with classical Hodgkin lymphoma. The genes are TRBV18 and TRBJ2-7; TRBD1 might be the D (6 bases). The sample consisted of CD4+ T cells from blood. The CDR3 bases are TGTGCCAGCTCGGACAGCTCCTACGAGCAGTACTTC. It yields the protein CASSDSSYEQYF. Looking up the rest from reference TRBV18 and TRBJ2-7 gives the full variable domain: NAGVMQNPRHLVRRRGQEARLRCSPMKGHSHVYWYRQLPEEGLKFMVYLQKENIIDESGMPKERFSAEFPKEGPSILRIQQVVRGDSAAYFCASSDSSYEQYFGPGTRLTVT.